This entry lists 7 T cell receptor beta chains sequenced from one sample in a study of Ad26.COV2.S vaccination and SARS-CoV-2 variants. The sample's treatment: approximately 18 received Ad26.COV2.S at low or high dose, single or two shots; several received placebo; per-sample allocation not given. Collection of samples fell on day 63 after the first vaccine or placebo injection. Assay used: immunoSEQ multiplex PCR; TCRdb lists only in-frame clones, some missing. This repertoire shows about 680,000 clones, approximately 88% found once; its top ten account for around 1.4%. Sequences were derived from peripheral blood, sampled in a trial of Ad26.COV2.S vaccine versus placebo. Every receptor here comes from a person aged 18-60 years who received the Ad26.COV2.S COVID-19 vaccine or a placebo.

The chain uses TRBV27 and TRBJ2-3, with 8 bases aligning to TRBD2. CDR3 length: 16 residues. Germline CDR1 reads MNHEY; CDR2 reads SMNVEV (reference sequence). The V gene end was trimmed by 5 bases and the J gene end by 6 bases; junction bases not matched to a gene: 13. CDR3 amino acids: CASSPYWGTSEDTQYF. The CDR3 DNA sequence: TGTGCCAGCAGTCCCTATTGGGGGACTAGTGAGGATACGCAGTATTTT.

The J gene is TRBJ2-7, the V gene TRBV6-6; maybe TRBD2 (6 bases). The V gene's germline CDR1 is MNHNY and CDR2 SVGAGI (reference sequence). Trimming shortened V by 2 bases and J by 2 bases, and 10 bases separated the two germline ends. The CDR3 has 14 residues. Here the CDR3 reads CASSYDSGPYEQYF. CDR3 DNA sequence: TGTGCCAGCAGTTACGATAGCGGCCCCTACGAGCAGTACTTC.

This clone was picked up a small number of times. The rearrangement links TRBV5-4 to TRBJ1-2; no firm D call. Trimming left V 0 bases short and J 8 bases short, with 5 bases between. The CDR3 consists of 11 residues. Per germline, CDR1 SGHNT and CDR2 YYREEE (reference sequence). CDR3 in DNA: TGTGCCAGCAGCTTGGGGGCGGGCTACACCTTC. This sequence encodes CASSLGAGYTF.

The sample holds a few counts of this clone. V is TRBV30 and J is TRBJ1-6, with D maybe TRBD1 (5 bases). The germline gives CDR1 GTSNPN, CDR2 SVGIG (reference sequence). The CDR3 totals 14 residues. V was clipped by 0 bases and J by 10 bases, with 13 bases between them. CDR3 residues: CAWSVRAGLSPLHF. CDR3 nucleotide sequence: TGTGCCTGGAGTGTAAGGGCAGGGCTCTCACCCCTCCACTTT. Full variable domain (rest looked up from reference TRBV30 and TRBJ1-6): SQTIHQWPATLVQPVGSPLSLECTVEGTSNPNLYWYRQAAGRGLQLLFYSVGIGQISSEVPQNLSASRPQDRQFILSSKKLLLSDSGFYLCAWSVRAGLSPLHFGNGTRLTVT.

This clone was seen a single time. The chain couples TRBV18 to TRBJ2-7, with 9 nucleotides matching TRBD2. Germline values: CDR1 KGHSH, CDR2 LQKENI. This CDR3 is 15 amino acids long. The ends lost 6 bases at V and 4 bases at J; junction bases unmatched: 10. The CDR3, as DNA: TGTGCCAGCTCTCCGAGGCGGGAGGGCCAGTACGAGCAGTACTTC. Residues: CASSPRREGQYEQYF.

The rearrangement joins TRBV29-1 to TRBJ2-1; D is uncertain. This CDR3 contains 13 residues. Trimming removed 4 bases from V and 3 bases from J, with 10 bases in between. Germline V gene sequence: CDR1 SQVTM, CDR2 ANQGSEA. CDR3 bases: TGCAGCGTTGTGATCACCAACTACAATGAGCAGTTCTTC. It yields the protein CSVVITNYNEQFF.

V usage is TRBV4-2 and J usage is TRBJ2-7, with D possibly TRBD2 on 6 matching bases. V lost 0 bases and J lost 0, with 9 bases in between. The CDR3 length is 15 residues. Germline V gives CDR1 LGHNA, CDR2 YNFKEQ. The DNA for the CDR3 is TGTGCCAGCAGCCAAGATTCGGGGGACTCCTACGAGCAGTACTTC. Translated, it gives CASSQDSGDSYEQYF.